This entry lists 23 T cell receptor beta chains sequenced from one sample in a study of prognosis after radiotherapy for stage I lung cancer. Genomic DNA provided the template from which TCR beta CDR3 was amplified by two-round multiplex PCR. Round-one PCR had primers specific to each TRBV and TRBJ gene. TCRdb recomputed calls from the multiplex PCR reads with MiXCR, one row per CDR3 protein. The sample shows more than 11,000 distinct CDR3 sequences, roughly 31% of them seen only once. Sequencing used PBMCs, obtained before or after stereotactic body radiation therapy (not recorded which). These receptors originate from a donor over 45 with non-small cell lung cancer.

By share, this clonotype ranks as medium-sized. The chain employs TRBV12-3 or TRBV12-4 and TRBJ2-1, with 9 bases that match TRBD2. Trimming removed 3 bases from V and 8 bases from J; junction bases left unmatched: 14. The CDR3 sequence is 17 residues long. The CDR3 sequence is CASSLGLASGMSDEQFF. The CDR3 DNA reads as TGTGCCAGCAGTTTGGGTTTGGCTAGCGGGATGTCGGATGAGCAGTTCTTC.

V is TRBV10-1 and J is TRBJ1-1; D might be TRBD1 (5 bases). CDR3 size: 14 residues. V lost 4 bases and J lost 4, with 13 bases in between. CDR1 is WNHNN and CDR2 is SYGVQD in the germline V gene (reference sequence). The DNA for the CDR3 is TGCGCCAGCAGTGCAGGGTTGGTGGGCACTGAAGCTTTCTTT. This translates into CASSAGLVGTEAFF.

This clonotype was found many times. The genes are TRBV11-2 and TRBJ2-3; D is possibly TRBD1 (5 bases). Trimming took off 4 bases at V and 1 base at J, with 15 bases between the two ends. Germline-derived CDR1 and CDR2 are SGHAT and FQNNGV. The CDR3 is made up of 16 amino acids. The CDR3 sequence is CASSSTVPRGTDTQYF. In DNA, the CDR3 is TGTGCCAGCAGCTCCACGGTCCCCAGGGGCACAGATACGCAGTATTTT.

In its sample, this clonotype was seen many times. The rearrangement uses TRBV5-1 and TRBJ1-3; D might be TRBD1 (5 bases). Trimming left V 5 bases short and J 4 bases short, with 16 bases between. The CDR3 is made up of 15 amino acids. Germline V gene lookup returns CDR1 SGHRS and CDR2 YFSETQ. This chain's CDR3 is CASRRGRPLGNTIYF. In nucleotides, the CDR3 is TGCGCCAGCAGAAGGGGCAGGCCGTTGGGAAACACCATATATTTT.

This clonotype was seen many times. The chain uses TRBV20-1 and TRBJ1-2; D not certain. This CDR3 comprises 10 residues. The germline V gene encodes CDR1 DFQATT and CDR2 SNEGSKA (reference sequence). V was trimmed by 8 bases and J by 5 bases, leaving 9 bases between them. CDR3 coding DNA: TGCAGTCTTTTCGAGTATGGCTACACCTTC. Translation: CSLFEYGYTF.

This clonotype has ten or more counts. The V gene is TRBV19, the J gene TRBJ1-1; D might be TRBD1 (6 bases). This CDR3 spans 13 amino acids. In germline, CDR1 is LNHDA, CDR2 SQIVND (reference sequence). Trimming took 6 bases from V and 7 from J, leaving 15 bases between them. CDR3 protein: CASRRGGSNEAFF. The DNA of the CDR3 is TGTGCCAGTAGAAGAGGGGGGAGTAATGAAGCTTTCTTT.

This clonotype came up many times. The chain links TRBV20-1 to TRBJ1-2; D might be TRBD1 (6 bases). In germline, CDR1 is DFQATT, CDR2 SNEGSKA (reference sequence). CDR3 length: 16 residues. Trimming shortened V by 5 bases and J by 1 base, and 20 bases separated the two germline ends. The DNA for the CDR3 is TGCAGTGCTGCCCCCCTGGAGGGGGATTATAACTATGGCTACACCTTC. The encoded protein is CSAAPLEGDYNYGYTF.

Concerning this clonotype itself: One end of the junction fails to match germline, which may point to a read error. The CDR3 protein is CSAGDLTGALFF. The CDR3 DNA reads TGCAGTGCTGGAGACCTGACCGGGGCGCTGTTTTTT. The chain links TRBV20-1 to TRBJ2-2; D tentatively reads TRBD1 or TRBD2 (5 bases each). This CDR3 contains 12 residues. Germline-derived CDR1 and CDR2 are DFQATT and SNEGSKA (reference sequence).

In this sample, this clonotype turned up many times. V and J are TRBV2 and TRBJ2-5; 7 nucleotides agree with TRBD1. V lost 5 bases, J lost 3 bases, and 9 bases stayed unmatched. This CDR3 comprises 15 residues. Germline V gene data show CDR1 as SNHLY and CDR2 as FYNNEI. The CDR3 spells CASSQAGTVKETQYF. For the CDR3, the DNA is TGTGCCAGCAGTCAGGCCGGGACAGTCAAAGAGACCCAGTACTTC.

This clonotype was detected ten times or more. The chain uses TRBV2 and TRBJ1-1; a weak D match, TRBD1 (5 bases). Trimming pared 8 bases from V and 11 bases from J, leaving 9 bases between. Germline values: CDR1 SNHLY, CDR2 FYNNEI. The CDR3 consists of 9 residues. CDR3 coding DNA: TGTGCCAGCGGGACTTTGGCTTTCTTT. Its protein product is CASGTLAFF. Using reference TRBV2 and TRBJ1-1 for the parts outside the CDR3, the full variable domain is EPEVTQTPSHQVTQMGQEVILRCVPISNHLYFYWYRQILGQKVEFLVSFYNNEISEKSEIFDDQFSVERPDGSNFTLKIRSTKLEDSAMYFCASGTLAFFGQGTRLTVV.

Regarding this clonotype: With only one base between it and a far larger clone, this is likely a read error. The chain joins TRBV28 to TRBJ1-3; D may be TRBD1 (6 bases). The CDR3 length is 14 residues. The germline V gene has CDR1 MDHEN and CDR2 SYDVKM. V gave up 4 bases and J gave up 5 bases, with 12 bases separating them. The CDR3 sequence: CASSSSGGRNTIYF. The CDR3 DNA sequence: TGTGCCAGCAGTTCGTCTGGGGGCAGAAACACCATATATTTT.

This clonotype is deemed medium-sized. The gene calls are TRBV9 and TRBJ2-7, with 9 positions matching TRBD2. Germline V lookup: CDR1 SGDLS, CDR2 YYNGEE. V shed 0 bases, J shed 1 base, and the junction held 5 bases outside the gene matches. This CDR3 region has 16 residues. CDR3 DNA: TGTGCCAGCAGCGTAGGCAGTAGCGGGAGTTCCTACGAGCAGTACTTC. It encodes CASSVGSSGSSYEQYF.

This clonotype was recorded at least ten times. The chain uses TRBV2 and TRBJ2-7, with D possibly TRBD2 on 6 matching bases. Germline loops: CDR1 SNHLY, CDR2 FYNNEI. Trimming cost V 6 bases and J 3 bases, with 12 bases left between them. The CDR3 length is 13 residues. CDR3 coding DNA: TGTGCCAGCAGCGGGAGAGGGCTCTACGAGCAGTACTTC. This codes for CASSGRGLYEQYF.

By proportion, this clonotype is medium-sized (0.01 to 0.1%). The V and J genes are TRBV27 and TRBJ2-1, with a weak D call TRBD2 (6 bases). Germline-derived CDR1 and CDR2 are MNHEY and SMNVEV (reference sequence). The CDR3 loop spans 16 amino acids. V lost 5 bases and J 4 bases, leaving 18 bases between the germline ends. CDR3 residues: CASSGGLAENYNEQFF. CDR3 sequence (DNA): TGTGCCAGCAGTGGCGGGTTAGCGGAAAATTACAATGAGCAGTTCTTC.

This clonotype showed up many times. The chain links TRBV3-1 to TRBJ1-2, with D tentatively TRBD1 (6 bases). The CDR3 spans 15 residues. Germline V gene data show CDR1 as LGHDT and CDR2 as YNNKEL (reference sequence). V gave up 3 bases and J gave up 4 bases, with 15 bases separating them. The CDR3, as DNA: TGTGCCAGCAGCCAGTACCTGGGGGCTTCCTATGGCTACACCTTC. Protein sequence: CASSQYLGASYGYTF.

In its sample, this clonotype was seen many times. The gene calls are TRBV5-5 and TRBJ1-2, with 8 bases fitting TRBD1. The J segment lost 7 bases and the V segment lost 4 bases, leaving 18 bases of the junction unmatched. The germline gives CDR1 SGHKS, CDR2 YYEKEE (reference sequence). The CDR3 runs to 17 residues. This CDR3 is CASSHNRGAALYGGYTF. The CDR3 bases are TGTGCCAGCAGCCACAACAGGGGGGCTGCGCTTTATGGTGGCTACACCTTC.

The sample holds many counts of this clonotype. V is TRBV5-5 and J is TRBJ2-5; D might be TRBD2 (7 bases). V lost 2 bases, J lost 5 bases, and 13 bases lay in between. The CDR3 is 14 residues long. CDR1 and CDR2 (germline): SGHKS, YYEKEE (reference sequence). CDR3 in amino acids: CASSFGGLRETQYF. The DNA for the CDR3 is TGTGCCAGCAGCTTCGGGGGGCTTCGGGAGACCCAGTACTTC.

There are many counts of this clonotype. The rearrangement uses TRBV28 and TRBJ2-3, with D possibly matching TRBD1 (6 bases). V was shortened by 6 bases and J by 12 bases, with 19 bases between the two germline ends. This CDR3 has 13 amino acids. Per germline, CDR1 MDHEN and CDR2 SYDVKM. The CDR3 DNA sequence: TGTGCCAGCAGAGACCCCGGGACACCCCCCCAGTATTTT. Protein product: CASRDPGTPPQYF.

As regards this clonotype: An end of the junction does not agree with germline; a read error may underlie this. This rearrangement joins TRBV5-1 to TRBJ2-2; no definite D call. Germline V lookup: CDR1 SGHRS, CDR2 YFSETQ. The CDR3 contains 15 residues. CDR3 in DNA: TGCGCCAACAGCTTGACGGACCCCTACACCGGTGAGCTGTTTTTT. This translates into CANSLTDPYTGELFF.

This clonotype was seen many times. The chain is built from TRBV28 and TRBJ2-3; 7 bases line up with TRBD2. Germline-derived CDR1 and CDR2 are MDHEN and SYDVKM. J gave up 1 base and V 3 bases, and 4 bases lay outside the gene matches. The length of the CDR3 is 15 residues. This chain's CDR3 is CASSLSGGGTDTQYF. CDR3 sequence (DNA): TGTGCCAGCAGTTTGTCGGGAGGTGGCACAGATACGCAGTATTTT.

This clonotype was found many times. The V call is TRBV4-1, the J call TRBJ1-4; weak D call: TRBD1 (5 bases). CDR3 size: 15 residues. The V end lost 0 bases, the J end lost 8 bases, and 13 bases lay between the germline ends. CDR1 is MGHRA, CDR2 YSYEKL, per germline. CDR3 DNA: TGCGCCAGCAGCCAAGACGGGACTCTTAGGGAAAAACTGTTTTTT. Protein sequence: CASSQDGTLREKLFF.

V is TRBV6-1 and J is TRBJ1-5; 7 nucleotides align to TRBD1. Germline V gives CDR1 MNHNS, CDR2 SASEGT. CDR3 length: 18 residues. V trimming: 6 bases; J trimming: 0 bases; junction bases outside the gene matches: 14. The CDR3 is CASSPEGRGRNSNQPQHF. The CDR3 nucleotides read TGTGCCAGCAGCCCCGAAGGCAGGGGGAGGAATAGCAATCAGCCCCAGCATTTT.

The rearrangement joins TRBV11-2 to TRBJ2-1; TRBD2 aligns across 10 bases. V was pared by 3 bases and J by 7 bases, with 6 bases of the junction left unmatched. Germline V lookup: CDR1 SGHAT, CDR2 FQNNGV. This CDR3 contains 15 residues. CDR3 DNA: TGTGCCAGCAGCTTGGGGACTAGCGAGGTGAATGAGCAGTTCTTC. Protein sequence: CASSLGTSEVNEQFF.